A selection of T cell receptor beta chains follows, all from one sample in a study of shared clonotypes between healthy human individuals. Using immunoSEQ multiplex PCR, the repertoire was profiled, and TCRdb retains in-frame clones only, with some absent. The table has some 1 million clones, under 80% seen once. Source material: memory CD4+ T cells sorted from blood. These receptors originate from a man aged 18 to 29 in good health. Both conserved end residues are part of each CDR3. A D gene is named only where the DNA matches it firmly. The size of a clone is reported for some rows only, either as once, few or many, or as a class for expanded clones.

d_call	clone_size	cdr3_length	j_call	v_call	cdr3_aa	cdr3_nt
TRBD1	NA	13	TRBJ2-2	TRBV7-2	CASSLSRTGSLFF	TGTGCCAGCAGCTTATCGAGGACAGGGTCGCTGTTTTTT
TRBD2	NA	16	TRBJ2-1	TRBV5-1	CASSLAISGGFNEQFF	TGCGCCAGCAGCTTGGCAATTAGCGGGGGGTTCAATGAGCAGTTCTTC
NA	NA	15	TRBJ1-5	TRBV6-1	CASSEEGEGAQPQHF	TGTGCCAGCAGTGAAGAAGGTGAAGGGGCGCAGCCCCAGCATTTT
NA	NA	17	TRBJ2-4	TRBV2	CASSEDGGSLAKNIQYF	TGTGCCAGCAGTGAAGATGGGGGGAGCCTAGCCAAAAACATTCAGTACTTC
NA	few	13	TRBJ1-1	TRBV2	CATQGQGITEAFF	TGTGCCACCCAAGGGCAGGGTATCACTGAAGCTTTCTTT
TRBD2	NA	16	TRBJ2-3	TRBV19	CASTLTSGGSTDTQYF	TGTGCCAGTACCCTGACTAGCGGGGGTAGCACAGATACGCAGTATTTT
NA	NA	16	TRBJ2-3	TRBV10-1	CASSEGGRLTTDTQYF	TGCGCCAGCAGTGAGGGGGGTCGACTCACCACAGATACGCAGTATTTT
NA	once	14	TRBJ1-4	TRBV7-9	CASSSGYRAEKLFF	TGTGCCAGCAGCTCAGGTTACAGAGCTGAAAAACTGTTTTTT
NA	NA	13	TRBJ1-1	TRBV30	CAWTRGANTEAFF	TGTGCCTGGACGCGGGGGGCGAACACTGAAGCTTTCTTT
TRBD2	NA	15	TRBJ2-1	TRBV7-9	CASSPGTRSDNEQFF	TGTGCCAGCAGCCCCGGGACTAGATCAGACAATGAGCAGTTCTTC
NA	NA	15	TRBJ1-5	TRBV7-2	CASSDPGYSNQPQHF	TGTGCCAGCAGCGACCCAGGCTATAGCAATCAGCCCCAGCATTTT
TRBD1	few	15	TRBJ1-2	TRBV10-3	CAISVRETGGDGYTF	TGTGCCATCAGCGTACGAGAGACAGGGGGCGATGGCTACACCTTC
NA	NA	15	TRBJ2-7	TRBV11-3	CASSLEPPPLIEQYF	TGTGCCAGCAGCTTAGAACCCCCGCCATTGATCGAGCAGTACTTC
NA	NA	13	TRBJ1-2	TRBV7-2	CASSQESNYGYTF	TGTGCCAGCAGCCAGGAGAGCAACTATGGCTACACCTTC
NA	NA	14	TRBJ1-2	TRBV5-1	CASSLNTGNYGYTF	TGCGCCAGCAGCTTAAATACAGGGAACTATGGCTACACCTTC
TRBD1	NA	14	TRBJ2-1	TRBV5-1	CASSPGTVNNEQFF	TGCGCCAGCAGCCCCGGGACAGTGAACAATGAGCAGTTCTTC
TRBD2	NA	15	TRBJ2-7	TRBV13	CASSLTGTSSAEQYF	TGTGCCAGCAGCTTAACCGGGACTAGCTCGGCCGAGCAGTACTTC
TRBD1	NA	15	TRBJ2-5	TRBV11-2	CASSLQGALQETQYF	TGTGCCAGCAGCTTACAGGGGGCTCTCCAAGAGACCCAGTACTTC
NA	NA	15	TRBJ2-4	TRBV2	CASSEAPEVLNIQYF	TGTGCCAGCAGTGAAGCGCCAGAGGTACTAAACATTCAGTACTTC
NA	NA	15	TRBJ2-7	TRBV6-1	CASKIIGTLIYEQYF	TGTGCCAGCAAGATCATCGGGACACTGATCTACGAGCAGTACTTC
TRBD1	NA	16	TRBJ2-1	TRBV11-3	CASSPKTGESYNEQFF	TGTGCCAGCAGCCCAAAAACAGGGGAATCCTACAATGAGCAGTTCTTC
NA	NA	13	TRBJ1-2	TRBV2	CASSVDGNYGYTF	TGTGCCAGCAGCGTAGACGGAAACTATGGCTACACCTTC
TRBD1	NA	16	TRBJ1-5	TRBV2	CASNGQGGYSNQPQHF	TGTGCCAGCAATGGACAGGGGGGATATAGCAATCAGCCCCAGCATTTT
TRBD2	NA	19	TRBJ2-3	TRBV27	CASSWTGSGGTNQEDTQYF	TGTGCCAGCAGTTGGACTGGGAGCGGGGGGACGAACCAGGAAGATACGCAGTATTTT
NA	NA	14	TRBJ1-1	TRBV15	CATSRGRSNTEAFF	TGTGCCACCAGCAGAGGCCGGTCGAACACTGAAGCTTTCTTT
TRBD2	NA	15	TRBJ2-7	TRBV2	CASSEVSGNSYEQYF	TGTGCCAGCAGTGAAGTTAGCGGGAACTCCTACGAGCAGTACTTC
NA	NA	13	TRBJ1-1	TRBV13	CASSLGQEGRAFF	TGTGCCAGCAGCTTAGGACAGGAGGGTCGAGCTTTCTTT
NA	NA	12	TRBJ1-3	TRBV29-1	CSVRLIGNTIYF	TGCAGCGTTAGGTTGATTGGAAACACCATATATTTT
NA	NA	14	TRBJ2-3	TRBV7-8	CASSSSPSTDTQYF	TGTGCCAGCAGCTCTAGCCCTAGCACAGATACGCAGTATTTT
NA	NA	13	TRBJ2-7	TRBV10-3	CAISEEVYNEQYF	TGTGCCATCAGTGAGGAGGTATATAACGAGCAGTACTTC
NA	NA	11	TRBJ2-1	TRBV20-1	CSARDLRGQFF	TGCAGTGCTAGAGATCTGAGGGGACAGTTCTTC
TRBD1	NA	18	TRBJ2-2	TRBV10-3	CAISPTGQGFLGTGELFF	TGTGCCATCAGTCCCACGGGACAGGGTTTCTTGGGCACCGGGGAGCTGTTTTTT
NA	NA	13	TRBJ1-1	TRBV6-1	CASSERGRAEAFF	TGTGCCAGCAGTGAACGGGGCCGGGCTGAAGCTTTCTTT
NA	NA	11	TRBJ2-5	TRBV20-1	CSAKGRETQYF	TGCAGTGCTAAGGGGCGGGAGACCCAGTACTTC
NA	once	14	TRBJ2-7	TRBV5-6	CASSFRGKEYEQYF	TGTGCCAGCAGCTTCCGGGGGAAAGAGTACGAGCAGTACTTC
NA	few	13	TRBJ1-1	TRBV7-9	CANTGRVNTEAFF	TGTGCCAATACGGGACGGGTGAACACTGAAGCTTTCTTT
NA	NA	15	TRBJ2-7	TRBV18	CASSREAGGGYEQYF	TGTGCCAGCTCACGAGAGGCTGGGGGCGGGTACGAGCAGTACTTC
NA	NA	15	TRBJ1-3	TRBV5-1	CASSPGHQGGNTIYF	TGCGCCAGCAGCCCCGGCCATCAGGGTGGAAACACCATATATTTT
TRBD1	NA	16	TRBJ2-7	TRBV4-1	CASSPFRTGLSYEQYF	TGCGCCAGCAGCCCCTTTAGGACAGGACTCTCCTACGAGCAGTACTTC
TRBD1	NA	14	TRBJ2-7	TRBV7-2	CASSVNRGSYEQYF	TGTGCCAGCAGCGTAAACAGGGGCTCCTACGAGCAGTACTTC
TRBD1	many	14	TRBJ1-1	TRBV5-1	CASSWGQGNTEAFF	TGCGCCAGCAGCTGGGGACAGGGGAACACTGAAGCTTTCTTT
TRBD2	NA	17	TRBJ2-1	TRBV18	CATNEGGQQRGNNEQFF	TGTGCCACCAACGAAGGAGGACAGCAGCGGGGGAACAATGAGCAGTTCTTC
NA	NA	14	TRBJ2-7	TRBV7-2	CASSSPGGINEQYF	TGTGCCAGCAGCTCGCCCGGCGGGATCAACGAGCAGTACTTC
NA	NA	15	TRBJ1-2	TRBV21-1	CASSSFGIEYYGYTF	TGTGCCAGCAGCAGCTTTGGGATAGAGTACTATGGCTACACCTTC
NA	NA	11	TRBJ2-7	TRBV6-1	CASTGAYEQYF	TGTGCCAGCACGGGGGCTTACGAGCAGTACTTC
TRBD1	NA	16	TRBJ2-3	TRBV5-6	CASSSAGTGVSDTQYF	TGTGCCAGCAGCAGCGCCGGGACAGGGGTTTCAGATACGCAGTATTTT
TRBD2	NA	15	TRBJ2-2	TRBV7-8	CASSPVTSRAGELFF	TGTGCCAGCAGCCCCGTGACTAGCCGTGCCGGGGAGCTGTTTTTT
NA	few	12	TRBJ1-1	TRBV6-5	CASSYGDTEAFF	TGTGCCAGCAGTTACGGGGACACTGAAGCTTTCTTT
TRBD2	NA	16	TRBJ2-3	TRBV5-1	CASRLPSGGASDTQYF	TGCGCCAGCAGGTTACCTAGCGGGGGGGCTTCAGATACGCAGTATTTT
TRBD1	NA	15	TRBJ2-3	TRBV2	CASSRDRSSTDTQYF	TGTGCCAGCAGTCGGGACAGGTCTAGCACAGATACGCAGTATTTT
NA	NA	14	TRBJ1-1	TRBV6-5	CASLPPGGNTEAFF	TGTGCCAGTCTCCCCCCGGGGGGGAACACTGAAGCTTTCTTT